A single T cell receptor (beta chain) is shown here with its context. These data come from a study of T cell responses to AZD1222 COVID-19 vaccine. The protocol was immunoSEQ multiplex PCR, while the TCRdb copy is restricted to in-frame clones and leaves out a portion. The top ten clones hold over 0.95% of a sample with 180,000 or so clones, 93% of them seen once. Germline lookup yields CDR1 MNHNS and CDR2 SASEGT. The junction had 5 bases not matched to a gene; V was cut back by 2 bases and J by 0 bases. This CDR3 has 17 amino acids. This chain links TRBV6-1 with TRBJ1-5; 9 nucleotides agree with TRBD1. The sequence derives from an adult who received the AZD1222 COVID-19 vaccine. The sample in question was peripheral blood, obtained 28 days after the second AZD1222 dose. CDR3 residues: CASSERTGVYSNQPQHF. For the CDR3, the DNA is TGTGCCAGCAGTGAACGGACAGGGGTTTATAGCAATCAGCCCCAGCATTTT.